This entry describes one T cell receptor (beta chain). The antigen is undetermined. This sample is drawn from a study of vaccination effects on CD4 cells after COVID-19. Whole-study findings and limits: Among infection- and vaccine-induced clones, marked clonal contraction occurred late after vaccination.

Antigen-specific CD4+ T cell clonotypes were called by their expansion after viral peptide-pool culture in ViraFEST. CD4+ T cell isolation took place after less than 13 days of culture. The vaccine recipients had no prior SARS-CoV-2 infection, with negative nucleocapsid antibodies. Germline CDR1 reads SGHAT; CDR2 reads FQNNGV. The CDR3 covers 17 residues. Trimming took 5 bases from V and 0 from J; bases not matched to a gene: 8. Method: immunoSEQ multiplex PCR; TCRdb's copy keeps in-frame clones and lacks some. Of approximately 30,000 clones in the sample, around three quarters are singletons; the top ten hold roughly 30%.

This TCR derives from a human donor who received a COVID-19 vaccine. The sample consisted of CD4+ T cells from PBMCs cultured with HCoV-OC43 spike peptides, taken before COVID-19 vaccination. As for subset: HCoV-OC43 spike overlapping peptide pool stimulation. The chain is built from TRBV11-2 and TRBJ1-3, with 9 positions matching TRBD1. In DNA, the CDR3 is TGTGCCAGCAGCCGTGGGACAGGGTTCTCCTCTGGAAACACCATATATTTT. It codes for CASSRGTGFSSGNTIYF.